A single sample is the source of the 26 T cell receptor beta chains below, sequenced in a study of shared clonotypes between healthy human individuals. Method: immunoSEQ multiplex PCR; TCRdb's copy keeps in-frame clones and lacks some. The sample records some 1.5 million clones, over 95% being singletons. The sample was naive CD4+ T cells sorted from blood. Subset of the sample: CD45RA+ positively selected. The origin of the receptors is a man between 25 and 39 years old in good health.

The chain recombines TRBV5-1 with TRBJ1-1; D gene ambiguous. The ends were cut back, 0 bases at V and 1 base at J, with 7 bases in the middle. The length of the CDR3 is 14 residues. The germline CDR1 and CDR2 sequences are SGHRS and YFSETQ. DNA for the CDR3: TGCGCCAGCAGCTTGGTAGGAACGAACACTGAAGCTTTCTTT. Its protein product is CASSLVGTNTEAFF.

A note on this clone: The same CDR3 is also encoded by other DNA sequences in this sample. The chain couples TRBV30 to TRBJ2-3, with D maybe TRBD1 (6 bases). Per germline, CDR1 GTSNPN and CDR2 SVGIG (reference sequence). Trimming removed 0 bases from V and 1 base from J, with 8 bases in between. CDR3 length equals 14 residues. CDR3 sequence reads: CAWSVQGGTDTQYF. The CDR3 nucleotides read TGTGCCTGGAGTGTACAGGGAGGCACAGATACGCAGTATTTT.

The chain uses TRBV11-2 and TRBJ2-4; TRBD1 is a possible D gene (7 bases). CDR1 is SGHAT, CDR2 FQNNGV, per germline. Trimming took 4 bases from V and 10 from J, leaving 23 bases between them. This CDR3 region has 16 residues. DNA for the CDR3: TGTGCCAGCAGCTCTGAGGGACAGCGGGTGAGGGGGATTCAGTACTTC. It translates to CASSSEGQRVRGIQYF.

The chain uses TRBV5-6 and TRBJ2-7, with D perhaps matching TRBD1 (5 bases). Germline V gene data show CDR1 as SGHDT and CDR2 as YYEEEE. The CDR3 contains 16 residues. The V gene lost 0 bases and the J gene lost 1 base, with 14 bases spanning the gap. The CDR3 sequence: CASSLGSRASSYEQYF. In nucleotides, the CDR3 is TGTGCCAGCAGCTTGGGTTCCAGGGCAAGTTCCTACGAGCAGTACTTC.

V usage is TRBV7-9 and J usage is TRBJ2-7, with 11 nucleotides matching TRBD2. J lost 3 bases, V lost 4 bases, and 5 bases had no gene match. CDR3 length: 15 amino acids. CDR1 SEHNR and CDR2 FQNEAQ come from the germline V gene (reference sequence). The CDR3, as DNA: TGTGCCAGCAGCTCTCTGACTAGCGGGGACTACGAGCAGTACTTC. Translation: CASSSLTSGDYEQYF. Full variable domain (rest looked up from reference TRBV7-9 and TRBJ2-7): DTGVSQNPRHKITKRGQNVTFRCDPISEHNRLYWYRQTLGQGPEFLTYFQNEAQLEKSRLLSDRFSAERPKGSFSTLEIQRTEQGDSAMYLCASSSLTSGDYEQYFGPGTRLTVT.

The sample holds one count of this clone. The J gene is TRBJ1-5, the V gene TRBV6-5, with unresolved D. This CDR3 has 14 amino acids. Germline CDR1 and CDR2: MNHEY and SVGAGI. V dropped 0 bases and J dropped 3 bases, with 6 bases sitting between them. The CDR3 nucleotides are TGTGCCAGCAGTTACTCGCGATTCAATCAGCCCCAGCATTTT. The encoded protein is CASSYSRFNQPQHF.

This chain links TRBV4-3 with TRBJ2-3; unclear D gene. The CDR3 covers 16 residues. Per the germline V gene, CDR1 is LGHNA and CDR2 is YSLEER. The germline V and J ends were trimmed by 0 bases and 0 bases, with 10 bases remaining between them. CDR3 in DNA: TGCGCCAGCAGCCAAGAGGTTCTAGTAAGCACAGATACGCAGTATTTT. The encoded protein is CASSQEVLVSTDTQYF.

V is TRBV7-2 and J is TRBJ2-2; no clear D. The length of the CDR3 is 14 residues. Germline V gene lookup returns CDR1 SGHTA and CDR2 FQGNSA. The V and J ends lost 3 bases and 5 bases respectively, with 10 bases between them. CDR3 coding DNA: TGTGCCAGCAGCTTGGTGGGCCCGACCGGGGAGCTGTTTTTT. It codes for CASSLVGPTGELFF.

This clone came up once. This chain connects TRBV7-2 to TRBJ2-1; TRBD2 matches 8 bases. Trimming cost V 5 bases and J 0 bases; bases outside gene matches: 3. CDR1 is SGHTA and CDR2 is FQGNSA in the germline V gene. This CDR3 contains 15 residues. The CDR3 is CASSTSGSSYNEQFF. The CDR3 bases are TGTGCCAGCAGCACAAGCGGGAGCTCCTACAATGAGCAGTTCTTC.

The V and J genes are TRBV7-2 and TRBJ2-3, with 10 bases fitting TRBD2. Unmatched junction bases numbered 11, after V lost 5 bases and J lost 6 bases. The germline CDR1 and CDR2 sequences are SGHTA and FQGNSA. The CDR3 has 16 amino acids. As DNA, the CDR3 is TGTGCCAGCAGCCCACACCTAGCGGGAGTGGCCGATACGCAGTATTTT. Translated: CASSPHLAGVADTQYF.

This clone appeared a single time. The rearrangement uses TRBV28 and TRBJ1-2; TRBD1 matches at 9 bases. The V gene end was trimmed by 6 bases and the J gene end by 2 bases; junction bases not matched to a gene: 7. Germline CDR1 reads MDHEN; CDR2 reads SYDVKM. The CDR3 extends over 15 amino acids. CDR3 nucleotides: TGTGCCAGCAGCACGACCGGGACAGGGAACTATGGCTACACCTTC. Protein sequence: CASSTTGTGNYGYTF.

The rearrangement uses TRBV18 and TRBJ2-1; 7 nucleotides line up with TRBD1. The CDR3 has 15 amino acids. In germline, CDR1 is KGHSH, CDR2 LQKENI. With 0 bases clipped from V and 2 bases from J, the junction kept 1 base outside the gene matches. The CDR3 here is CASSPPGGAYNEQFF. The CDR3 nucleotides read TGTGCCAGCTCACCACCAGGGGGCGCCTACAATGAGCAGTTCTTC.

The chain uses TRBV6-1 and TRBJ2-2; D might be TRBD1 (5 bases). V lost 5 bases, J lost 8 bases, and 15 bases lay in between. CDR3 length: 14 amino acids. From germline, CDR1 is MNHNS and CDR2 SASEGT. The CDR3 reads CASSPLQAEGELFF. The CDR3 nucleotides read TGTGCCAGCAGTCCCCTACAGGCCGAAGGGGAGCTGTTTTTT.

V gene TRBV18 combines with J gene TRBJ2-4, with D possibly matching TRBD1 (5 bases). The V gene lost 3 bases and the J gene lost 1 base, with 13 bases spanning the gap. This CDR3 has 16 residues. Germline V gene sequence: CDR1 KGHSH, CDR2 LQKENI. The CDR3 nucleotides read TGTGCCAGCTCACCCTCCAAGGGGCTTGCCAAAAACATTCAGTACTTC. Protein sequence: CASSPSKGLAKNIQYF.

The chain joins TRBV19 to TRBJ1-3; 10 bases match TRBD1. The CDR3 covers 17 residues. Germline CDR1 reads LNHDA; CDR2 reads SQIVND (reference sequence). V trimming: 9 bases; J trimming: 6 bases; junction bases outside the gene matches: 17. The CDR3 protein is CASPPPGTGVLENTIYF. The CDR3 DNA sequence: TGTGCCAGCCCACCCCCCGGGACAGGGGTTTTGGAAAACACCATATATTTT.

This clone was found once. The V call is TRBV7-9, the J call TRBJ1-1, with TRBD1 matching 9 bases. The CDR3 spans 14 residues. Trimming at V came to 11 bases and at J to 4 bases, leaving 11 bases not matched to a gene. Germline-derived CDR1 and CDR2 are SEHNR and FQNEAQ (reference sequence). The CDR3, as DNA: TGTGCCGTAATTTCGGGGACAGGGAGCACTGAAGCTTTCTTT. The encoded protein is CAVISGTGSTEAFF.

A word on this clone: At the DNA level, this CDR3 is encoded by other sequences in the same sample as well. The J gene is TRBJ1-4, the V gene TRBV5-1; TRBD1 might be the D (5 bases). The V end lost 0 bases, the J end lost 0 bases, and 6 bases lay between the germline ends. Per the germline V gene, CDR1 is SGHRS and CDR2 is YFSETQ. The CDR3 length is 15 residues. The CDR3 DNA is TGCGCCAGCAGCTTGGTGGGGGCAACTAATGAAAAACTGTTTTTT. Its translation is CASSLVGATNEKLFF.

The chain uses TRBV10-2 and TRBJ2-7; 14 positions match TRBD2. The V and J ends lost 7 bases and 4 bases, in that order; junction bases with no gene match: 9. CDR1 WSHSY and CDR2 SAAADI come from the germline V gene. There are 16 residues in the CDR3. CDR3 DNA sequence: TGCGCCAGCACGGGATCCGGACTAGCGGGAGGATACGAGCAGTACTTC. Amino acids: CASTGSGLAGGYEQYF.

The CDR3 DNA reads TGTGCCAGCAGCCCGGGACTAGCGGGAGAACCTGAGCAGTTCTTC. Encoded protein: CASSPGLAGEPEQFF. The V call is TRBV11-3, the J call TRBJ2-1; 14 bases are a match to TRBD2. CDR1 and CDR2 from the germline V gene are SGHNT and YENEEA. This CDR3 has 15 amino acids. V lost 5 bases and J lost 9; bases outside the gene matches: 6.

This chain joins TRBV19 and TRBJ1-4; D unclear. V was shortened by 3 bases and J by 0 bases, with 8 bases between the two germline ends. CDR1 and CDR2 (germline): LNHDA, SQIVND (reference sequence). The CDR3 totals 15 residues. The CDR3 region is CASSILTSTNEKLFF. DNA of the CDR3: TGTGCCAGTAGTATTTTAACCTCAACTAATGAAAAACTGTTTTTT.

The chain couples TRBV28 to TRBJ2-7, with 13 nucleotides matching TRBD2. Germline V gene sequence: CDR1 MDHEN, CDR2 SYDVKM. V trimming: 3 bases; J trimming: 7 bases; junction bases outside the gene matches: 12. The CDR3 has 17 residues. The CDR3 region is CASSFPHGLAGVGEQYF. The CDR3 DNA follows: TGTGCCAGCAGTTTTCCACACGGACTAGCGGGAGTGGGGGAGCAGTACTTC. Full variable domain (missing parts from reference TRBV28 and TRBJ2-7): DVKVTQSSRYLVKRTGEKVFLECVQDMDHENMFWYRQDPGLGLRLIYFSYDVKMKEKGDIPEGYSVSREKKERFSLILESASTNQTSMYLCASSFPHGLAGVGEQYFGPGTRLTVT.

Points on this clone: Other DNA sequences in this specimen translate into the identical CDR3. V and J are TRBV9 and TRBJ2-1; unclear D gene. The CDR3 has 15 residues. Germline assignment: CDR1 SGDLS and CDR2 YYNGEE. Between the trimmed V and J ends, which lost 0 bases and 0 bases, there was a span of 7 bases. The CDR3 nucleotides read TGTGCCAGCAGCGTAGCGGCGAGCTCCTACAATGAGCAGTTCTTC. It translates to CASSVAASSYNEQFF.

V gene TRBV11-3 combines with J gene TRBJ2-1, with D possibly TRBD1 on 6 matching bases. The CDR3 runs 16 residues. The germline V gene has CDR1 SGHNT and CDR2 YENEEA. Between the trimmed V and J ends, which lost 3 bases and 0 bases, there was a span of 12 bases. The CDR3 bases are TGTGCCAGCAGCTTGGGACACTCGAGCTCCTACAATGAGCAGTTCTTC. It is translated as CASSLGHSSSYNEQFF.

The rearrangement links TRBV19 to TRBJ2-7; 7 nucleotides match TRBD1. The CDR3 sequence is 15 residues long. Germline lookup yields CDR1 LNHDA and CDR2 SQIVND (reference sequence). V was pared by 7 bases and J by 0 bases, with 9 bases of the junction left unmatched. CDR3 residues: CASNNRGGGSYEQYF. The CDR3 DNA reads as TGTGCCAGTAATAACAGGGGCGGCGGCTCCTACGAGCAGTACTTC.

The chain uses TRBV21-1 and TRBJ2-3; the table's TRBD2 call for D was not verified on the DNA. TRBV21-1 is recorded as a pseudogene. This CDR3 has 17 residues. The CDR3: CASSKGSGRDSTDTQYF. CDR3 DNA sequence: TGTGCCAGCAGCAAGGGGAGCGGGAGGGACAGCACAGATACGCAGTATTTT.

The chain is built from TRBV9 and TRBJ2-7; a weak D match, TRBD2 (7 bases). CDR3 length equals 16 residues. The V end lost 1 base, the J end lost 0 bases, and 14 bases lay between the germline ends. Germline V gives CDR1 SGDLS, CDR2 YYNGEE. CDR3 in amino acids: CASSVWGGAPSYEQYF. In DNA, the CDR3 is TGTGCCAGCAGCGTATGGGGGGGGGCACCCTCCTACGAGCAGTACTTC.